This entry lists 24 T cell receptor beta chains sequenced from one sample in a study of shared clonotypes between healthy human individuals. TCRdb's copy holds only in-frame clones and misses some; the assay was immunoSEQ multiplex PCR. The table lists some 530,000 clones, over 70% of them singletons. Sequencing used PBMCs. The receptors come from a woman aged 35 to 49 in good health. Some clones in this sample may be carry-over from other donors' samples.

This clone was recorded once. This rearrangement joins TRBV28 to TRBJ1-1; TRBD1 is a possible D gene (5 bases). This CDR3 is built from 12 residues. Trimming removed 8 bases at V and 3 bases at J, with 10 bases between. Germline values: CDR1 MDHEN, CDR2 SYDVKM. The CDR3 loop reads CASLKGYTEAFF. Written as DNA, the CDR3 is TGTGCCAGCCTAAAGGGGTACACTGAAGCTTTCTTT.

V is TRBV5-6 and J is TRBJ1-2; D not resolved. Trimming left V 1 base short and J 8 bases short, with 15 bases between. Per the germline V gene, CDR1 is SGHDT and CDR2 is YYEEEE. This CDR3 contains 14 residues. In DNA, the CDR3 is TGTGCCAGCAGCTTGCCTCAGAGAAATCGGGGCTACACCTTC. Translation gives CASSLPQRNRGYTF.

The sample holds a few counts of this clone. The chain uses TRBV5-4 and TRBJ2-7; 8 positions agree with TRBD2. Germline V gene lookup returns CDR1 SGHNT and CDR2 YYREEE (reference sequence). V shed 1 base and J 5 bases; nucleotides not matched to a gene: 2. The CDR3 contains 13 residues. The CDR3 sequence is CASSLQRGNEQYF. CDR3 nucleotides: TGTGCCAGCAGCTTGCAGCGGGGGAACGAGCAGTACTTC.

The V gene is TRBV28, the J gene TRBJ1-1; D gene unclear. V lost 11 bases and J 3 bases, leaving 7 bases between the germline ends. The CDR3 is 10 amino acids. Per germline, CDR1 MDHEN and CDR2 SYDVKM. The chain's CDR3 is CAQPDTEAFF. In DNA form, the CDR3 reads TGTGCCCAGCCAGACACTGAAGCTTTCTTT.

The J gene is TRBJ2-7, the V gene TRBV6-1; D may be TRBD2 (6 bases). There are 13 residues in the CDR3. The V end lost 8 bases, the J end lost 3 bases, and 14 bases lay between the germline ends. CDR1 and CDR2 (germline): MNHNS, SASEGT. CDR3 region: CASASGLGYEQYF. The CDR3 DNA reads TGTGCCAGCGCCTCGGGACTCGGCTACGAGCAGTACTTC.

To note about this clone: Given a far larger clone just one base away, this is likely a sequencing read error. The chain is built from TRBV7-9 and TRBJ2-7, with 9 bases aligning to TRBD2. The CDR3 is 17 amino acids. Germline V gives CDR1 SEHNR, CDR2 FQNEAQ (reference sequence). The CDR3 DNA is TGTTCCAGCAGCGCTTCCCGGGGTAGCGGGAGTTCCCACGAGCAGTACTTC. It codes for CSSSASRGSGSSHEQYF.

The chain uses TRBV9 and TRBJ2-7, with 9 bases fitting TRBD1. The CDR3 has 13 residues. Germline lookup yields CDR1 SGDLS and CDR2 YYNGEE. The J segment lost 7 bases and the V segment lost 1 base, leaving 3 bases of the junction unmatched. In DNA form, the CDR3 reads TGTGCCAGCAGCGTAACCGGGACAGGGGAGCAGTACTTC. Translation: CASSVTGTGEQYF. The full variable domain, completed using reference TRBV9 and TRBJ2-7, is DSGVTQTPKHLITATGQRVTLRCSPRSGDLSVYWYQQSLDQGLQFLIQYYNGEERAKGNILERFSAQQFPDLHSELNLSSLELGDSALYFCASSVTGTGEQYFGPGTRLTVT.

The J gene is TRBJ2-1, the V gene TRBV19; D unresolved. Trimming left V 5 bases short and J 0 bases short, with 8 bases between. This CDR3 spans 14 amino acids. Germline values: CDR1 LNHDA, CDR2 SQIVND (reference sequence). In DNA form, the CDR3 reads TGTGCCAGTAGTTTGCGGAACTCCTACAATGAGCAGTTCTTC. It codes for CASSLRNSYNEQFF.

The chain is built from TRBV7-2 and TRBJ2-7, with D possibly called TRBD1 or TRBD2 (5 bases each). The CDR3 has 17 residues. Germline CDR1 reads SGHTA; CDR2 reads FQGNSA. Trimming took off 1 base at V and 3 bases at J, with 19 bases between the two ends. The DNA of the CDR3 is TGTGCCAGCAGCTTAGTTGGGGGAGTCCCGGGATACTACGAGCAGTACTTC. It encodes CASSLVGGVPGYYEQYF.

This clone was recorded only once. It is likely a read error: a sequence one base away is far more abundant. This chain connects TRBV2 to TRBJ2-2; unclear D gene. This CDR3 contains 12 residues. Germline V gene sequence: CDR1 SNHLY, CDR2 FYNNEI. V lost 6 bases and J 1 base, leaving 3 bases between the germline ends. This chain's CDR3 is CASSMNTGELFF. The CDR3 region has the DNA TGTGCCAGCAGCATGAACACCGGGGAGCTGTTTTTT. Full variable domain (remainder filled in from reference TRBV2 and TRBJ2-2): EPEVTQTPSHQVTQMGQEVILRCVPISNHLYFYWYRQILGQKVEFLVSFYNNEISEKSEIFDDQFSVERPDGSNFTLKIRSTKLEDSAMYFCASSMNTGELFFGEGSRLTVL.

The chain uses TRBV28 and TRBJ2-5, with 10 positions matching TRBD1. Losses at the gene ends were 6 bases for V and 1 base for J; bases not matched to a gene: 11. Germline V gene data show CDR1 as MDHEN and CDR2 as SYDVKM. CDR3 size: 17 residues. The DNA of the CDR3 is TGTGCCAGCAGCGGCCAACGGGACAGGGGATTCCAAGAGACCCAGTACTTC. Translating gives CASSGQRDRGFQETQYF.

This sequence joins TRBV7-2 and TRBJ2-7, with 10 bases that match TRBD1. The CDR3 consists of 15 residues. J lost 6 bases, V lost 4 bases, and 9 bases had no gene match. Germline V lookup: CDR1 SGHTA, CDR2 FQGNSA. The CDR3 nucleotides read TGTGCCAGCAGCTGGAGACCGGGACAGGGGTCCGAGCAGTACTTC. Translating gives CASSWRPGQGSEQYF.

The J gene is TRBJ2-3, the V gene TRBV6-6; TRBD2 agrees at 7 bases. Germline CDR1 MNHNY, CDR2 SVGAGI (reference sequence). Trimming at V came to 10 bases and at J to 0 bases, leaving 7 bases not matched to a gene. The CDR3 extends over 14 amino acids. The DNA of the CDR3 is TGTGCCACTAGAGCGGGGTCTAGCACAGATACGCAGTATTTT. Translated: CATRAGSSTDTQYF.

As regards this clone: This CDR3 is also generated by other DNA sequences in the sample. The rearrangement uses TRBV28 and TRBJ2-6, with unresolved D. Trimming shortened V by 2 bases and J by 0 bases, and 2 bases separated the two germline ends. The CDR3 is made up of 14 amino acids. Germline assignment: CDR1 MDHEN and CDR2 SYDVKM. CDR3 DNA: TGTGCCAGCAGTTTACACTCTGGGGCCAACGTCCTGACTTTC. It codes for CASSLHSGANVLTF. Complete variable domain (other parts from reference TRBV28 and TRBJ2-6): DVKVTQSSRYLVKRTGEKVFLECVQDMDHENMFWYRQDPGLGLRLIYFSYDVKMKEKGDIPEGYSVSREKKERFSLILESASTNQTSMYLCASSLHSGANVLTFGAGSRLTVL.

The V call is TRBV10-1, the J call TRBJ2-5; the D gene is possibly TRBD2 (5 bases). Germline assignment: CDR1 WNHNN and CDR2 SYGVQD (reference sequence). The CDR3 spans 16 residues. Trimming removed 0 bases at V and 1 base at J, with 12 bases between. The chain's CDR3 is CASSESEAVSQETQYF. In DNA form, the CDR3 reads TGCGCCAGCAGTGAGTCGGAAGCGGTATCCCAAGAGACCCAGTACTTC.

The rearrangement joins TRBV29-1 to TRBJ1-1; D gene uncertain. Per germline, CDR1 SQVTM and CDR2 ANQGSEA. Between the trimmed V and J ends, which lost 0 bases and 4 bases, there was a span of 15 bases. CDR3 length: 15 residues. The CDR3 sequence is CSVEEIANSGTEAFF. The CDR3 region has the DNA TGCAGCGTTGAAGAAATCGCGAACAGCGGCACTGAAGCTTTCTTT. The full variable domain, in which reference TRBV29-1 and TRBJ1-1 provide the parts outside the CDR3, is SAVISQKPSRDICQRGTSLTIQCQVDSQVTMMFWYRQQPGQSLTLIATANQGSEATYESGFVIDKFPISRPNLTFSTLTVSNMSPEDSSIYLCSVEEIANSGTEAFFGQGTRLTVV.

The chain combines TRBV19 with TRBJ1-5; 9 nucleotides line up with TRBD1. CDR3 length equals 15 residues. J lost 5 bases, V lost 5 bases, and 7 bases had no gene match. The germline V gene has CDR1 LNHDA and CDR2 SQIVND (reference sequence). The chain's CDR3 is CASSWGQGMDQPQHF. For the CDR3, the DNA is TGTGCCAGTAGTTGGGGACAGGGTATGGATCAGCCCCAGCATTTT.

The CDR3 sequence: CASSLGQRGHFEQYF. In DNA, the CDR3 is TGCGCCAGCAGCTTGGGTCAAAGGGGGCATTTCGAGCAGTACTTC. The V and J genes are TRBV5-1 and TRBJ2-7; 7 positions agree with TRBD1. The CDR3 length is 15 residues. Trimming cost V 0 bases and J 6 bases; bases outside gene matches: 9. CDR1 and CDR2 from the germline V gene are SGHRS and YFSETQ.

The chain recombines TRBV30 with TRBJ2-5; TRBD2 agrees at 10 bases. The CDR3 runs to 16 residues. V trimming: 0 bases; J trimming: 5 bases; junction bases outside the gene matches: 9. Per germline, CDR1 GTSNPN and CDR2 SVGIG (reference sequence). CDR3 amino acids: CAWSVGLAGGGETQYF. CDR3 DNA: TGTGCCTGGAGTGTGGGATTAGCGGGAGGCGGGGAGACCCAGTACTTC.

This clone was counted once. J is TRBJ2-2 and V is TRBV18; 10 positions agree with TRBD1. The trim removed 3 bases at V and 5 bases at J, leaving 0 bases unmatched. CDR1 is KGHSH, CDR2 LQKENI, per germline. The CDR3 contains 14 residues. CDR3: CASSPGQGTGELFF. In DNA form, the CDR3 reads TGTGCCAGCTCACCGGGACAGGGGACCGGGGAGCTGTTTTTT.

The chain joins TRBV4-1 to TRBJ1-3; D remains ambiguous. Trimming pared 2 bases from V and 2 bases from J, leaving 13 bases between. Germline V gives CDR1 MGHRA, CDR2 YSYEKL. CDR3 length: 16 residues. The CDR3 DNA sequence: TGCGCCAGCAGCCAAATTTTAATAAGGCCTGGAAACACCATATATTTT. Amino acid sequence: CASSQILIRPGNTIYF.

In this sample, this clone turned up a few times. The V gene is TRBV28, the J gene TRBJ2-1; a weak D match, TRBD1 (6 bases). V lost 8 bases, J lost 8 bases, and 22 bases lay in between. The CDR3 sequence is 15 residues long. Looked up from germline, CDR1 is MDHEN and CDR2 is SYDVKM. CDR3 residues: CASSRGTGRGDEQFF. As DNA, the CDR3 is TGTGCCAGCTCCCGTGGTACAGGGCGAGGCGATGAGCAGTTCTTC.

This clone was picked up one time. This likely reflects a read error, since a far larger clone is one base away. The chain joins TRBV4-2 to TRBJ2-7; 8 positions agree with TRBD2. Per the germline V gene, CDR1 is LGHNA and CDR2 is YNFKEQ. With 4 bases clipped from V and 4 bases from J, the junction kept 9 bases outside the gene matches. This CDR3 is built from 15 residues. CDR3 in DNA: TGTGCCAGCAGCCTAGCGGGAAGATTAGTGTACGAGCAGTACTTC. Protein: CASSLAGRLVYEQYF.

The V call is TRBV28, the J call TRBJ2-1; the D gene is possibly TRBD2 (6 bases). Germline CDR1 reads MDHEN; CDR2 reads SYDVKM. This CDR3 has 14 amino acids. Trimming cost V 3 bases and J 6 bases, with 12 bases left between them. This CDR3 reads CASSFLGSSNEQFF. DNA for the CDR3: TGTGCCAGCAGTTTTCTCGGGAGTAGCAATGAGCAGTTCTTC.